This T cell receptor beta chain was documented in a study of T cell clones after liver transplantation. The table lists this clone with a count of one. Clones were sequenced by immunoSEQ multiplex PCR, and TCRdb holds only the in-frame ones, with some missing. The table has some 45,000 clones, 85% to 90% seen once. The germline V gene encodes CDR1 SEHNR and CDR2 FQNEAQ (reference sequence). The CDR3 runs to 16 residues. V lost 6 bases, J lost 5 bases, and 7 bases stayed unmatched. This receptor was obtained from a human patient who received a liver transplant. Some of these T cells may belong to the graft donor. The chain uses TRBV7-9 and TRBJ2-5; 15 nucleotides match TRBD2. The sequenced sample was CD4+ T cells from blood, obtained 24 months after liver transplant. CDR3 amino acids: CASRQGLAGGPETQYF. CDR3 DNA: TGTGCCAGCAGACAAGGACTAGCGGGGGGGCCGGAGACCCAGTACTTC.